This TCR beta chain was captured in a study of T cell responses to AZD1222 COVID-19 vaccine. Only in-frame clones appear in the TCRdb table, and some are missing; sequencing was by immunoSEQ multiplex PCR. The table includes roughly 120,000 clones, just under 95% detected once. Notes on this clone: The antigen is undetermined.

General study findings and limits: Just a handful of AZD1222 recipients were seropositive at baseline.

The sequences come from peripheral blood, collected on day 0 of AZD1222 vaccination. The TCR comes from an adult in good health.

The CDR3 DNA follows: TGTGCCAGCAGTGAACCGAGACTAGCGGGAGTTGGGGATACGCAGTATTTT. It specifies CASSEPRLAGVGDTQYF. The genes are TRBV25-1 and TRBJ2-3; 12 positions agree with TRBD2. This CDR3 has 17 amino acids. The J segment lost 6 bases and the V segment lost 2 bases, leaving 9 bases of the junction unmatched. The V gene's germline CDR1 is MGHDK and CDR2 SYGVNS.